These T cell receptor beta chains were read from a single sample in a study of shared clonotypes between healthy human individuals. Assay used: immunoSEQ multiplex PCR; TCRdb lists only in-frame clones, some missing. The sample records about 2.2 million clones, about 93% being singletons. Sequencing was done on a sample of naive CD8+ T cells from PBMCs. The source of these receptors is a man younger than 35 in good health. Some clones in this sample may be carry-over from other donors' samples. CDR3s include the opening cysteine and the closing phenylalanine or tryptophan. Not all rows give a size; the values are once, few, many and, for expanded clones, a class.

j_call v_call clone_size cdr3_aa
TRBJ2-7 TRBV15 NA CATSRSQTGTGEQYF
TRBJ2-1 TRBV4-1 NA CASSPRQGVSRRESGDEQFF
TRBJ1-5 TRBV6-5 few CASSYSRQLSNQPQHF
TRBJ2-1 TRBV4-1 NA CASSHLEGGNEQFF
TRBJ2-3 TRBV5-1 once CASSLQGQGTTDTQYF
TRBJ2-1 TRBV28 NA CASSLWGGSPYNEQFF
TRBJ2-3 TRBV7-6 NA CASSLSRLGDTQYF
TRBJ1-1 TRBV28 once CASSSPEFRTGENTEAFF
TRBJ2-7 TRBV11-2 NA CASSLPPPGYEQYF
TRBJ2-7 TRBV5-1 NA CASSSPDPSRRYEQYF
TRBJ2-1 TRBV29-1 NA CSVVSNEQFF
TRBJ1-5 TRBV28 NA CASSFRGSQPQHF
TRBJ2-3 TRBV27 NA CASSLGRSTDTQYF
TRBJ2-7 TRBV19 once CASSTRHGTYEQYF
TRBJ2-1 TRBV27 NA CASSEREYLSEQFF
TRBJ2-7 TRBV27 NA CASSLRLAGDYEQYF
TRBJ1-5 TRBV28 once CASSPRTGGSLYQPQHF
TRBJ2-2 TRBV28 NA CASSLFPNTGELFF
TRBJ2-1 TRBV7-9 NA CASSLGGPPRNEQFF
TRBJ1-1 TRBV25-1 NA CASSQSRVTEAFF
TRBJ2-7 TRBV7-8 few CASSSRDSSYEQYF
TRBJ1-2 TRBV9 NA CASSAPRTGEYGYTF
TRBJ2-7 TRBV9 NA CASSVGSGLVTEQYF